This TCR beta chain is drawn from a study of Graves' ophthalmopathy and Graves' hyperthyroidism. Note on this clonotype: What it recognizes is unknown.

Amplified material comprised TCR beta CDR3 regions derived from RNA transcripts. A first-round RT-PCR used HTBI primers, followed by a second-round multiplex PCR. TCRdb itself ran the multiplex PCR reads through MiXCR, one entry per CDR3 protein. The data show about 1.2 million distinct CDR3 sequences, less than 45% seen once. Germline values: CDR1 LNHDA, CDR2 SQIVND (reference sequence). The CDR3 is made up of 15 amino acids. With V trimmed by 11 bases and J by 4 bases, 12 bases remained unmatched. The study, taken as a whole, reports: Prediction of ophthalmopathy progression reached around 70% sensitivity and roughly 72% specificity.

J is TRBJ2-2 and V is TRBV19; the match to TRBD2 covers 8 bases. The clonotype comes from an adult man with Graves' hyperthyroidism. The specimen sequenced was peripheral blood or thyroid tissue (not recorded which). CDR3 coding DNA: TGTGCCTGGGCCCCTCGGGGGGGCATCACCGGGGAGCTGTTTTTT. It translates to CAWAPRGGITGELFF.